This record looks at one T cell receptor beta chain sequence and its context. This receptor's antigen is unknown. A much larger clone lies a single base off, so this may be a read error. This entry belongs to a study of T cell repertoires in cytomegalovirus infection (dated by TCRdb to the late 2010s). General notes on the study: Recently identified HLA-C-restricted CMV epitopes, whose presentation resists viral immunomodulation, were targeted by peptide stimulations together with well-studied HLA-B-restricted epitopes. Because public TCR beta signatures pointed to carriage of CMV infection together with the matching HLA type, the HLA type of each donor mattered for the analysis.

Sequencer: Illumina HiSeq 1500. The raw public data were reprocessed by TCRdb itself: fastp quality trimming at Q25, MiXCR clonotype calling, in-frame beta chains only. For every CDR3 protein sequence, its rows merge into one entry that carries the most common genes and DNA. The sample includes about 900,000 distinct CDR3 sequences, with roughly a third observed a single time. 13% of the sample is in the top ten clones. This specimen's treatment or condition label, interpreted: in vitro stimulation with specific CMV peptide epitopes to enrich CMV-specific T cells. Inclusive of the bounding cysteine and phenylalanine, the CDR3 is 14 residues long. CDR3 DNA only is kept here, 42 bases in frame from base 1. Relative to germline, V is missing 7 bases and J is missing 2 bases, with 5 bases of the junction outside any gene match. Taken from the germline V gene, the CDR1 and CDR2 loops are SGHTA and FQGNSA.

Findings and caveats that apply to the study as a whole: In both this cohort and an independent cohort of some 370 donors, the cumulative frequency of public TCR beta family members distinguished carriers of CMV infection plus the relevant HLA type. The ex vivo response was dominated by HLA-C-restricted CMV-specific TCR beta clonotypes, which also provided the single most frequent clonotype in two of eight donors.

Sample: cultured CD8+ T cells from PBMCs, taken from culture after CMV antigen stimulation. The rearranged chain carries TRBV7-2 and TRBJ2-3; TRBD2 agrees with 8 junctional bases. The receptor was derived from a human donor in good health (CMV status not recorded). Some clones in this sample may be carry-over from other donors' samples. The CDR3 amino acid sequence is: CASMVGGATDTQYF. The DNA reads TGTGCCAGCATGGTCGGGGGGGCCACAGATACGCAGTATTTT.